This T cell receptor beta chain was retrieved from a study of cytomegalovirus exposure and HLA in healthy donors (dated by TCRdb to 2016 to 2017). Background on the whole study: In an earlier analysis of fewer than 750 of the donors, around 290 Gb of sequence data and 117 million unique TCR beta sequences from roughly 190 million T cells were reported. Around 300 gigabases of sequencing data and tens of millions of unique TCR sequences were included in an early release covering about 600 HLA-typed donors. Among the approximately 400 genotyped donors, approximately 82% belonged to the genetic ancestry cluster associated with self-reported Caucasian donors. The study aimed to test whether signatures of past pathogen exposure could be identified by cataloging public T cell receptors. The study profiled the T cell repertoires of about 720 subjects by immunosequencing and related them to cytomegalovirus serostatus. Besides the first cohort of 666 subjects, a separate validation cohort made up of around 120 different subjects was used. High-throughput TCR immunosequencing, statistical association of individual TCRs with disease status, and machine learning were combined to predict cytomegalovirus infection status. A later analysis re-analyzed previously published TCR beta repertoires from hundreds of donors and added high-resolution HLA genotyping to study TCR occurrence patterns. The later analysis used no new phenotypic data to find candidate immune exposures, relying instead on TCR beta sequences and their occurrence across donors. An earlier analysis of 587 of the donors used high-throughput TCR beta sequencing to judge whether each TCR beta V gene segment behaved as functional or pseudogenic. Donor age, sex, ethnicity and CMV serostatus were compiled together with the repertoire data. Genome-wide SNP genotypes for about 65% of the roughly 670 donors were used in a later genetic analysis, which treated that subset as a discovery cohort. Every repertoire in the discovery cohort had been generated on one and the same sequencing platform. Class I and class II HLA loci were covered by the typing at four-digit resolution. Typing coverage varied by locus: roughly 629-640 donors for A, B, C, DRB1 and DQB1; more than 500 for DQA1; over 600 for DPA1; roughly 450 for DPB1. Several DR-DQ haplotypes were treated as single units for association and clustering because of strong linkage in the cohort. Among around 400 genotyped donors of the cohort, an average of approximately 220,000 unique TCR beta nucleotide sequences was sequenced per donor, of which 15% to 20% were non-productive.

The cohort consisted of 666 healthy bone marrow donors. All cohort members were sampled while nominally healthy, although unrecorded immune exposures were likely present. The donor tested CMV seropositive and was one of the 289 seropositive cohort members. Each donor provided a peripheral blood sample, and peripheral blood mononuclear cells were used for TCR beta sequencing. Genomic DNA was extracted from the blood cell samples with the Qiagen DNeasy Blood Extraction Kit. Library method: the immunoSEQ multiplex PCR assay. For the multiplex PCR, a mixture combining 60 forward primers for TCR Vbeta segments and 13 reverse primers for TCR Jbeta segments was used. A multiplex PCR assay on genomic DNA amplified the CDR3 region of rearranged TCR beta genes. On the Illumina HiSeq System, the amplified TCR beta libraries were sequenced as 87-base-pair reads. In the original analysis: A later analysis counted tens of millions of unique TCR beta chains across the 666 repertoires, and 9.5 million to 11 million of these chains were shared by at least two donors. To remove PCR and sequencing errors, raw reads were error-corrected and collapsed into unique sequences using a nearest-neighbor algorithm that merged closely related sequences. To assign V, D and J gene segments, CDR3 sequences were aligned to IMGT reference sequences. For a sequence to be retained, a match of at least six nucleotides was required to both a V gene segment and a J gene segment. Rearrangements were called productive when the CDR3 lacked stop codons and stayed in frame with V and J; all others were non-productive. Following IMGT convention, CDR3 was defined as the stretch from the second conserved V-encoded cysteine up to the conserved J-encoded phenylalanine. The earlier analysis of 500 to 600 of the donors excluded sequences that lacked an unambiguous match to a single V gene segment. An earlier analysis of approximately 590 of the donors classified V segments as functional when productive rearrangements were above 56.7% and as segregating when the standard deviation between donors was above 5%. A statistical classification framework was built to diagnose cytomegalovirus status from the catalog of TCR beta chain sequences. In a later analysis, TCR nucleotide sequences were compared against IMGT/GENE-DB human TR gene sequences so that V and J genes could be assigned. In a later analysis, CDR3 sequences and most-parsimonious VDJ recombination scenarios were assigned using the TCRdist pipeline. In a later analysis, each TCR beta chain was defined by its CDR3 amino acid sequence together with its V-gene family, and reads lacking a unique V-gene family were excluded. As a way to deal with suspected cross-contamination and a sequencing artifact, a later analysis dropped roughly 600 nucleotide sequences that were highly shared and had low generation probability. In a later analysis, a clonal expansion index for each public chain was calculated from normalized within-repertoire ranks of inferred template counts. In a later analysis, generation probabilities were computed with a VDJ recombination model fitted to out-of-frame rearrangements, and the resulting probabilities were checked against IGoR. A later analysis scored TCR-TCR, TCR-HLA and TCR-CMV co-occurrence with hypergeometric tests, applying a repertoire-size bias correction to TCR pairs. A later analysis estimated false discovery rates by permuting HLA or CMV assignments 20 times. In a later analysis, co-occurring TCRs were grouped using DBSCAN, with TCRdist sequence similarity added in when clustering inside HLA-allele-positive subsets. Repertoires with fewer than 30,000 or more than 120,000 public chains were left out of co-occurrence clustering, as were five repertoires with anomalous nucleotide sharing. TCRdb limited this immuneACCESS table to in-frame rearrangements with V and J called. A share of clones is missing; checked studies link under half to unresolved V genes, and the rest is unexplained. The DNA was the basis for D and trimming; V, J and clone size are from that table. The sample table records roughly 110,000 clones; around 70% of these occur just once. In total, the top ten clones hold about 4.9% of the sample.

Overall study results and their limits: The study listed 150 to 200 TCR beta chains as associated with cytomegalovirus. In both the original and validation cohorts, the classifier was reported to diagnose cytomegalovirus status with high specificity and sensitivity. Correlated functional status among segregating V segments might reflect linkage disequilibrium, but an unknown experimental factor could not be ruled out. In a later genetic analysis, a missense DCLRE1C variant was associated with V-gene and J-gene trimming of TCR beta chains, and the association was replicated in an independent cohort. Approximately 16 rarely observed V segments, including chromosome 9 orphons, were excluded from the earlier analysis of a few hundred of the donors because counts were too low. A further reported finding was that TCR beta sequences accurately predicted the HLA-A and HLA-B alleles for most subjects in the first cohort. Some IMGT-functional V segments, including TRBV6-2 and TRBV6-3, could not be told apart with the 87-base-pair reads, so those segments were excluded. While some public TCRs were present in many individuals, most TCR sequences turned up only very rarely across donors. A later analysis associated around 16,000 TCR beta sequences with specific HLA alleles at a false discovery rate of 0.05. The cohort was sequenced for TCR beta chains only, and without alpha or paired-chain data the features that could be detected were limited. In a later analysis, TCR association rates were found to vary across HLA loci, with the most associated TCRs seen for DRB1 alleles and the fewest for HLA-C alleles. Because HLA typing was unavailable for some donors at each locus, only the typed subset was used in association tests. The presence/absence analyses assumed that sequencing depth was roughly uniform across donors, and that assumption may not be true. In a later analysis, HLA-associated TCR beta chains showed more clonal expansion and lower generation probabilities than non-associated chains that were equally common. The authors suggested that the approach could potentially be generalized to other disease states and immunological phenotypes. For the cohort, immune exposure information was limited to CMV serostatus. In a later analysis, several top co-occurrence clusters were reported to appear linked to parvovirus B19, influenza, CMV and Epstein-Barr virus. Most CMV-associated TCR beta chains appeared to be HLA-restricted in a later analysis, and the HLA associations seemed to be driven largely by CMV exposure. A few of the identified cytomegalovirus-associated TCR beta chains were confirmed in vitro to be specific for cytomegalovirus antigens. In an earlier analysis of more than 500 of the donors, most TCR beta V segments appeared in productive rearrangements about 90% or about 30% of the time, broadly matching IMGT annotations. In a later genetic analysis, fewer N-insertions in productive TCRs were reported among donors in an Asian-associated ancestry cluster than the approximately 710-donor mean. A group of highly shared sequence variants was considered likely to be a technical artifact of the sequencing pipeline. When HLA alleles, especially DR and DQ, strongly co-occurred, TCR associations were difficult to assign to individual alleles.

According to the germline V gene (reference sequence), CDR1 reads SEHNR and CDR2 reads FQNEAQ. The CDR3 sequence holds 14 residues, the cysteine and phenylalanine included. Left in the record is the CDR3 DNA by itself, 42 bases read in frame from the first base. Worth noting for this clone: There is no known antigen for this receptor. The germline gene is not matched at one end of the junction; a read error may be the cause.

This receptor was obtained from a man younger than 40 in good health and CMV-seropositive. Sequencing was done on a sample of PBMCs. This chain is built from TRBV7-9 and TRBJ2-7, with TRBD1 matching 8 junction bases. The nucleotide sequence reads TGTTCCAGCAGCTCCCGACAGGGGCTTTTGGAGCAGTACTTC. This encodes CSSSSRQGLLEQYF.